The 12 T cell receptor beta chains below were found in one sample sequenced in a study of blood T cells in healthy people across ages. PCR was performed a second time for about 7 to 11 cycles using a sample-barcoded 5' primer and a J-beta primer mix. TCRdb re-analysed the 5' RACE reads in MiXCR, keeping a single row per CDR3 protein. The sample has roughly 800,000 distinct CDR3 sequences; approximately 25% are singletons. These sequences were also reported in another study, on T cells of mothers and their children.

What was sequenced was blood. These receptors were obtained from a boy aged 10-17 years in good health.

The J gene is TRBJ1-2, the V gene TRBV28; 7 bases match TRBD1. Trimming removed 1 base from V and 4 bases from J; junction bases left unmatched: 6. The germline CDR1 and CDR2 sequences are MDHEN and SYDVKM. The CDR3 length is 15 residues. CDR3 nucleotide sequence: TGTGCCAGCAGTTTATTCGCAGGGGGGAGCTATGGCTACACCTTC. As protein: CASSLFAGGSYGYTF.

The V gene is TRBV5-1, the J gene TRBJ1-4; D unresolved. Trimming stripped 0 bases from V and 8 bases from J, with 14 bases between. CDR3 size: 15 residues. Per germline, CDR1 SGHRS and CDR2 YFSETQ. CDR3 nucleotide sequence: TGCGCCAGCAGCTTGGCAATGGGAAATGGGGAAAAACTGTTTTTT. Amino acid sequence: CASSLAMGNGEKLFF.

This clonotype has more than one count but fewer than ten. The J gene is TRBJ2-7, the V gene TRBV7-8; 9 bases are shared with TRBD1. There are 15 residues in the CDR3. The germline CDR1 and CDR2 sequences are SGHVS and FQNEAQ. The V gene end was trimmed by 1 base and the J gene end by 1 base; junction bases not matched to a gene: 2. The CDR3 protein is CASSLDGQGSYEQYF. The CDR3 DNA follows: TGTGCCAGCAGCTTAGATGGACAGGGGTCCTACGAGCAGTACTTC.

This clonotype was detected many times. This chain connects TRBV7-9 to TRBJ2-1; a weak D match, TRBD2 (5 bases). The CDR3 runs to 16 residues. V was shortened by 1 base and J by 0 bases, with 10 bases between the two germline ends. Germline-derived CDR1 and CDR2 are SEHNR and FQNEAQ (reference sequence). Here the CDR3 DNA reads TGTGCCAGCAGCTTAGGCGTGGCGGGCTCCTACAATGAGCAGTTCTTC. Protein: CASSLGVAGSYNEQFF.

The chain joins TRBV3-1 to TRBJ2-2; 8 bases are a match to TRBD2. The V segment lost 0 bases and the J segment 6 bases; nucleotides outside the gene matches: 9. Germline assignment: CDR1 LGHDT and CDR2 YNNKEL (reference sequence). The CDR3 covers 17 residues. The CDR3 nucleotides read TGTGCCAGCAGCCAAGATCTTTCGGGGGGGCCCTCCGGGGAGCTGTTTTTT. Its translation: CASSQDLSGGPSGELFF.

In DNA form, the CDR3 reads TGTGCCAGCAGTCTACCCGGAGGGAGAGATACGCAGTATTTT. It encodes CASSLPGGRDTQYF. The genes are TRBV6-2 or TRBV6-3 and TRBJ2-3, with D possibly being TRBD2 (6 bases). V was pared by 5 bases and J by 5 bases, with 14 bases between. This CDR3 is 14 amino acids long. Germline CDR1 is MNHEY and CDR2 is SVGEGT.

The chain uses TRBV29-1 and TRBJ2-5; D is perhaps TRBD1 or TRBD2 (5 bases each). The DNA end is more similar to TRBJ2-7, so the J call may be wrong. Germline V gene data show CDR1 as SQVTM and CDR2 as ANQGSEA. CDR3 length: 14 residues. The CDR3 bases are TGCAGCGCCCTCGGGACGGATGACTCCTACGAGCAGTACTTC. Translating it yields CSALGTDDSYEQYF.

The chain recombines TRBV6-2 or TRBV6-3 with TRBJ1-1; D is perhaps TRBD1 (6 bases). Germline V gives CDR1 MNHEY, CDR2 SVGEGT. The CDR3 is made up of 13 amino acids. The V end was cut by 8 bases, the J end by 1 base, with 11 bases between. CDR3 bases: TGTGCCAGCTTCGGGGGGCAGAACACTGAAGCTTTCTTT. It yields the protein CASFGGQNTEAFF.

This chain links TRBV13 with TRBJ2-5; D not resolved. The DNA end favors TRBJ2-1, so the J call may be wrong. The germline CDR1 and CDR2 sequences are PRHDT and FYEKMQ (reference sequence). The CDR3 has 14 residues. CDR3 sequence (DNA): TGTGCCAGCAGCCCTTCGAGCGCGTCGGTTGAGCAGTTCTTC. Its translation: CASSPSSASVEQFF.

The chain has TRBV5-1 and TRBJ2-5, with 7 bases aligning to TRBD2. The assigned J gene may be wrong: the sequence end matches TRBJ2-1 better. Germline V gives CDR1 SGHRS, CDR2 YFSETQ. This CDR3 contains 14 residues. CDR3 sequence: CASSNGEGQNEQFF. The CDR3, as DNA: TGCGCCAGCAGCAATGGGGAGGGCCAGAATGAGCAGTTCTTC.

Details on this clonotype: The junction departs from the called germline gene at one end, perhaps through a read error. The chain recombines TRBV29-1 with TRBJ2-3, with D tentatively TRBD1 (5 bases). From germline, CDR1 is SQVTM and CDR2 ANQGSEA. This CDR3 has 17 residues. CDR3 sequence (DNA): TGCAGCGTCCCGATGTTGGCAGGGAAGGGTGGCACGGATACGCAGTATTTT. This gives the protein CSVPMLAGKGGTDTQYF.

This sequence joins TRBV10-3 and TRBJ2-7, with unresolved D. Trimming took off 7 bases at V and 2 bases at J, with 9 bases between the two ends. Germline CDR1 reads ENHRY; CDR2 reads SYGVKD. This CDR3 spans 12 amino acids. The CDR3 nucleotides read TGTGCCATCAAAGTGGATGCCTACGAGCAGTACTTC. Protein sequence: CAIKVDAYEQYF.